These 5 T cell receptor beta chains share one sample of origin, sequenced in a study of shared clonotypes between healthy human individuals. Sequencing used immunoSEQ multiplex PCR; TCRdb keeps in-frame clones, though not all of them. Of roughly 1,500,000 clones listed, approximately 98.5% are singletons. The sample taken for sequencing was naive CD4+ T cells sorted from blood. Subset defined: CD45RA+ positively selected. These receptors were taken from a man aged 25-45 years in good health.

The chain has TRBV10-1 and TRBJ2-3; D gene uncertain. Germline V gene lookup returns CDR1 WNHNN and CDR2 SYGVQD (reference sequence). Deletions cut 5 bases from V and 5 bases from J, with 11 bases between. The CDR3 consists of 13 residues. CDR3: CASSNPAQDTQYF. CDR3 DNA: TGCGCCAGCAGTAATCCAGCGCAAGATACGCAGTATTTT.

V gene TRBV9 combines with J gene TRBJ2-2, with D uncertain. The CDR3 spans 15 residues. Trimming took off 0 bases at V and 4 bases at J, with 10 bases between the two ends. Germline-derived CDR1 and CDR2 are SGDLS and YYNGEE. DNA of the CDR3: TGTGCCAGCAGCGTAGGGATGAGCCTCACCGGGGAGCTGTTTTTT. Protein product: CASSVGMSLTGELFF.

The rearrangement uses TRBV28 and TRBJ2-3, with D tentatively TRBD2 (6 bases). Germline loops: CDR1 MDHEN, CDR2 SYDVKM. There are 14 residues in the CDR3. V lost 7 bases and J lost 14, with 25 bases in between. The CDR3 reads CASTILISGVGMYF. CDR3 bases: TGTGCCAGCACCATACTTATATCGGGGGTGGGGATGTATTTT.

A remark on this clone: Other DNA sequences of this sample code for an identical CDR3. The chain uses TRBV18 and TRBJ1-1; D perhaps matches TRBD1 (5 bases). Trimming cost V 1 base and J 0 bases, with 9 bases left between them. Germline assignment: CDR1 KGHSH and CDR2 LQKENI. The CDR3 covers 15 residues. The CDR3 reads CASSPRGALNTEAFF. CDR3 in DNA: TGTGCCAGCTCACCACGAGGGGCCTTGAACACTGAAGCTTTCTTT.

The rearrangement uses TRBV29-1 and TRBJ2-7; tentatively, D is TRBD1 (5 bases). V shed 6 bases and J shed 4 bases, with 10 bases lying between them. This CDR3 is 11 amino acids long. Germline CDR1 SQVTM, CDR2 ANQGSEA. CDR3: CSVLTEYEQYF. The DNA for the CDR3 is TGCAGCGTACTGACAGAGTACGAGCAGTACTTC.